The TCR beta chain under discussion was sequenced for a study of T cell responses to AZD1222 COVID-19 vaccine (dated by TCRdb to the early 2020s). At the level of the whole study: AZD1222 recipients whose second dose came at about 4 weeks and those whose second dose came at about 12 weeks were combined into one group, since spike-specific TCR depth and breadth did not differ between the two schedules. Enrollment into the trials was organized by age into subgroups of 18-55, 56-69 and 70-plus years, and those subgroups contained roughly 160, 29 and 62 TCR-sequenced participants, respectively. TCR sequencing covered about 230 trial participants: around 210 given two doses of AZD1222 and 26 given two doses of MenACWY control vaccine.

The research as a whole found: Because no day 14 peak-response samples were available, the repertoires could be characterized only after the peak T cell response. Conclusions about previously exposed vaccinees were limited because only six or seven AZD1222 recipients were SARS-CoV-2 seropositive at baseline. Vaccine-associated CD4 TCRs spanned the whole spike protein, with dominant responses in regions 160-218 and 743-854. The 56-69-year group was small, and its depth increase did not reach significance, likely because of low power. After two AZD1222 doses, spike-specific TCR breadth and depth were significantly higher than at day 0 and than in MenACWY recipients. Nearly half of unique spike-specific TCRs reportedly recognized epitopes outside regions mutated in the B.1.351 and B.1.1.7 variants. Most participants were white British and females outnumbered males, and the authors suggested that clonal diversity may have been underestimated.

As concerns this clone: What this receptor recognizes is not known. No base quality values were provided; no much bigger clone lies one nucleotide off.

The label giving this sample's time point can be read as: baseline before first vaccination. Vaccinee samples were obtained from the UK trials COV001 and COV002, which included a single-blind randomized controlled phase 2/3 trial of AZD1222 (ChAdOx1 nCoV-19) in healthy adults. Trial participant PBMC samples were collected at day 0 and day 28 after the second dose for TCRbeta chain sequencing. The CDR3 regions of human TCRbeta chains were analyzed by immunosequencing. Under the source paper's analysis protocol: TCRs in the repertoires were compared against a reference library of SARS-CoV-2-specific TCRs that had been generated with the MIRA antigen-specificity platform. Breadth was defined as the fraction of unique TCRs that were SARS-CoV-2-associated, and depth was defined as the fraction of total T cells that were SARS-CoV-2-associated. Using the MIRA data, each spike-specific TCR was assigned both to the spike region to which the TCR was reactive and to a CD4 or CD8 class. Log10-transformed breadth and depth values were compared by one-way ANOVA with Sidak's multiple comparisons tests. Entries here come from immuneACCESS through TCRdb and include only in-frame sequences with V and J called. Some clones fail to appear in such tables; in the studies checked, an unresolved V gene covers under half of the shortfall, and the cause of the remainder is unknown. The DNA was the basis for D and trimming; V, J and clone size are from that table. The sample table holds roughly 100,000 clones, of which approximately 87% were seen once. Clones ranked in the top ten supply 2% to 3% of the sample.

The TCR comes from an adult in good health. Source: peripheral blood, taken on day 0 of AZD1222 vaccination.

The nucleotide sequence reads TGTGCCAGCAGCTTAAGTAGTATCGCGAACACTGAAGCTTTCTTT. Its product reads: CASSLSSIANTEAFF. Recombination connected TRBV7-9 to TRBJ1-1, with the D gene uncertain. Relative to germline, V is 2 bases shorter and J is 1 base shorter, with 11 bases between their ends. CDR1 and CDR2 are read off the germline V gene (reference sequence) as SEHNR and FQNEAQ. Reading from cysteine to phenylalanine, the CDR3 counts 15 amino acids. Left in the record is the CDR3 DNA by itself, 45 bases read in frame from the first base. The full variable domain, completed from the reference TRBV7-9 and TRBJ1-1 proteins outside the CDR3, reads DTGVSQNPRHKITKRGQNVTFRCDPISEHNRLYWYRQTLGQGPEFLTYFQNEAQLEKSRLLSDRFSAERPKGSFSTLEIQRTEQGDSAMYLCASSLSSIANTEAFFGQGTRLTVV.